The present entry profiles one T cell receptor (beta chain) with its context. Its cognate antigen is unknown. The source of the sample is a study of T-cell reconstitution after alpha-beta-depleted transplantation in children. Notes on the study in general: T-cell counts and diversity at one year post-transplant came mainly from newly produced T cells. As was reported, about two months after transplant, alpha-beta T cells came from several hundred expanded graft clones. In some patients, recipient T cells and intrathymic progenitors surviving conditioning explained high day-60 diversity.

The TCRbeta library incorporated unique molecular identifiers. One entry per CDR3 protein, called by TCRdb with MiXCR from the PCR reads. The table shows 500,000 to 650,000 distinct CDR3 sequences, with about an eighth occurring only once. The CDR3 is 15 amino acids. V lost 0 bases, J lost 5 bases, and 7 bases stayed unmatched. The germline V gene has CDR1 DFQATT and CDR2 SNEGSKA (reference sequence). The chain is built from TRBV20-1 and TRBJ2-1, with TRBD2 matching 7 bases. Sequences were derived from PBMCs, mostly from graft donor cells, sampled 180 days after TCRalphabeta/CD19-depleted stem cell transplant. The TCR comes from a female patient aged 2 to 10 who had a stem cell transplant for aplastic anemia, so the T cells may come from the graft donor. The CDR3 loop reads CSAREGLRADNEQFF. The DNA for the CDR3 is TGCAGTGCTAGAGAGGGACTACGCGCCGACAATGAGCAGTTCTTC.